Listed here is a single T cell receptor (beta chain). The antigen remains undetermined. Data came from immunoSEQ multiplex PCR; TCRdb stores just in-frame clones and leaves some out. The sample lists about 1 million clones; approximately 70% were seen once. The source of the sample is a study of shared clonotypes between healthy human individuals. Germline V gene lookup returns CDR1 MGHRA and CDR2 YSYEKL. V was trimmed by 1 base and J by 5 bases, leaving 11 bases between them. The CDR3 sequence is 14 residues long. General study results and limits: It was observed that 5% to 6.5% of naive CD4 clonotypes were shared across a few donors. Clonotypes shared by all four donors outscored non-shared clonotypes in generation probability.

The material sequenced was memory CD4+ T cells sorted from blood. Subset in this sample: CD45RA-negative fraction. The chain has TRBV4-1 and TRBJ1-1, with a weak D call TRBD1 (5 bases). The TCR originated in a man between 18 and 29 years old in good health. The CDR3 here is CASSQVSGWTEAFF. The CDR3 DNA sequence: TGCGCCAGCAGCCAAGTATCAGGGTGGACTGAAGCTTTCTTT.